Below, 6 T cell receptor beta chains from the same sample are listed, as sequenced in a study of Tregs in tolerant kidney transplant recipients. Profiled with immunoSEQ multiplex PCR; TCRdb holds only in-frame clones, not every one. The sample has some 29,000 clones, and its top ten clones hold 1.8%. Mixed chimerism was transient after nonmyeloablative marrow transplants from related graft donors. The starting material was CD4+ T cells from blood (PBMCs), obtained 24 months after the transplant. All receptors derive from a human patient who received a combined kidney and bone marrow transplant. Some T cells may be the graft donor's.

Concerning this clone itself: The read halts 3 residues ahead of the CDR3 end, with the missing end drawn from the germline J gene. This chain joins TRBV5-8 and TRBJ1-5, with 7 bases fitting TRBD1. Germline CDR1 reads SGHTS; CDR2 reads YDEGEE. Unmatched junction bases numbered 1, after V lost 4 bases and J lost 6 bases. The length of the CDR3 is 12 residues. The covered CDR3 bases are TGTGCCAGCAGCGGGACAGTTCAGCCC. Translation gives CASSGTVQP. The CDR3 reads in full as CASSGTVQPQHF.

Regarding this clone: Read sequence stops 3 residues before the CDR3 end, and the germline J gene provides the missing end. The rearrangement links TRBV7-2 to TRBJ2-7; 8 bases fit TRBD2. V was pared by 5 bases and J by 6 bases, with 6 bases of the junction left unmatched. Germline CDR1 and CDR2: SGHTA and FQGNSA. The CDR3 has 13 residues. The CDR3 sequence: CASSPGTRSEQYF. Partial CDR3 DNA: TGTGCCAGCAGCCCCGGGACTAGGAGCGAG.

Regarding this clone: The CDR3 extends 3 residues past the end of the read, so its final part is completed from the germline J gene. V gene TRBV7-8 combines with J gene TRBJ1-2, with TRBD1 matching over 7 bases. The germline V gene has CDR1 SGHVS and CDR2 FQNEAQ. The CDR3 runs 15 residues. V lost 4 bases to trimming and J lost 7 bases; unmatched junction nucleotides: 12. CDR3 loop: CASSSPRQGGIGYTF. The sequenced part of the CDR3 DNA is TGTGCCAGCAGCTCCCCTCGACAGGGTGGGATTGGC.

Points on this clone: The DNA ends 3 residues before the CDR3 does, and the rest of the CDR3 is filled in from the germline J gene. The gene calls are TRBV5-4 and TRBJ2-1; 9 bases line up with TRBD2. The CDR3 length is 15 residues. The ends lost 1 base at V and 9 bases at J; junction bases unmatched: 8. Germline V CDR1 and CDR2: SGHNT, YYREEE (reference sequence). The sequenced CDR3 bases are TGTGCCAGCAGCTTGAGGATAGCGGGAGTTACTGAG. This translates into CASSLRIAGVTE. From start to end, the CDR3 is CASSLRIAGVTEQFF.

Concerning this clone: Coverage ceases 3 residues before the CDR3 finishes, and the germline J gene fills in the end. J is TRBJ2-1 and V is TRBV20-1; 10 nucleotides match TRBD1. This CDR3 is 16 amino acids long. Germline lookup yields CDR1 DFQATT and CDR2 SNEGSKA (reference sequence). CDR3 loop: CRAGQGEIGLDNEQFF. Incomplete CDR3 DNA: TGCAGAGCCGGACAGGGGGAGATTGGGTTGGACAATGAG.

The CDR3 DNA, read in part, is TGTGCCTGGAGTGTAAAGGGGTACCTAGCGGGAGCCTACGAG. This gives the protein CAWSVKGYLAGAYE. The whole CDR3 sequence is CAWSVKGYLAGAYEQYF. The chain uses TRBV30 and TRBJ2-7; 10 nucleotides agree with TRBD2. The read finishes 3 residues shy of the CDR3 end, and the germline J gene is used to complete it. Germline CDR1 is GTSNPN and CDR2 is SVGIG (reference sequence). The CDR3 runs to 17 residues. V shed 0 bases, J shed 2 bases, and the junction held 10 bases outside the gene matches. The whole variable domain, filled in from reference TRBV30 and TRBJ2-7, reads SQTIHQWPATLVQPVGSPLSLECTVEGTSNPNLYWYRQAAGRGLQLLFYSVGIGQISSEVPQNLSASRPQDRQFILSSKKLLLSDSGFYLCAWSVKGYLAGAYEQYFGPGTRLTVT.